The sample holds a few counts of the clone carrying this T cell receptor beta chain. The antigen remains unidentified. Method: immunoSEQ multiplex PCR; TCRdb's copy keeps in-frame clones and lacks some. Altogether around 32,000 clones are present, around 80% being singletons, with the ten largest covering roughly 3.1%. The sample is drawn from a study of a mutant IDH1 vaccine in newly diagnosed glioma. Whole-study context: Averaging about 37 years of age, treated patients were around 60% male and approximately 40% female. Previous care, which was radiotherapy, temozolomide, or both, most often involved both. Study conclusions and caveats: Seemingly, top peripheral T cell clonotype changes bore no relation to pseudoprogression.

CDR1 and CDR2 (germline): SGHVS, FQNEAQ. The CDR3 is 15 residues long. V was trimmed by 1 base and J by 3 bases, leaving 12 bases between them. Time point specified: week 35, safety follow-up. The content of each vaccine dose was 300 ug of mutant IDH1 20-mer peptide, and topical imiquimod accompanied it. The chain joins TRBV7-8 to TRBJ1-1; D uncertain. Sequences were derived from PBMCs, sampled from a glioma patient whose treatment included an IDH1 peptide vaccine. This receptor was taken from a middle-aged man with glioma. Some clones in this sample may be carry-over from other donors' samples. The CDR3 protein is CASSLGRGGDTEAFF. CDR3 nucleotide sequence: TGTGCCAGCAGCTTAGGCCGGGGAGGAGACACTGAAGCTTTCTTT.